This entry describes one TCR beta chain. Its specificity is not known. On sorted subsets, replicate PCRs used 150 to 250 ng DNA, or roughly 30,000 T cell genomes. Profiled with immunoSEQ multiplex PCR; TCRdb holds only in-frame clones, not every one. Among about 2,500,000 clones listed, over 85% were seen once. Germline values: CDR1 SGHTA, CDR2 FQGNSA. This CDR3 spans 14 amino acids. V lost 5 bases and J lost 7; bases outside the gene matches: 8. This entry is derived from a study of shared clonotypes between healthy human individuals. The CD4+ fraction was divided into a CD45RA+ naive subset and a CD45RA-negative memory subset. Study results and caveats: Sorted-subset sequencing was shown by rarefaction to be incomplete despite large depth. Memory subsets generally showed lower estimated richness than naive subsets.

The origin of this receptor is a man younger than 35 in good health. V usage is TRBV7-2 and J usage is TRBJ2-1; TRBD1 matches 7 bases. Material for sequencing was naive CD4+ T cells sorted from blood. Subset reported: CD45RA+ positively selected. Here the CDR3 reads CASSRERGRNEQFF. CDR3 nucleotides: TGTGCCAGCAGCAGAGAGAGGGGGCGGAATGAGCAGTTCTTC.